The 19 T cell receptor beta chains below come from one sample, sequenced in a study of blood T cell repertoires in COVID-19 (TCRdb year 2020). The library was made by the immunoSEQ multiplex PCR assay. Not all clones reach the TCRdb copy of this immuneACCESS table, which keeps in-frame sequences only. Checked studies attribute under half of the gap to unresolved V genes and leave the rest unexplained. The sample yields about 360,000 clones; around nine tenths were counted once. The ten largest clones add up to under 3% of the sample. The material sequenced was peripheral blood. The receptors stem from a human donor in a cohort sampled during active COVID-19.

A few counts support this clone. The CDR3: CASSRKDRVEQYF. Written as DNA, the CDR3 is TGTGCCAGCAGCAGGAAAGACAGGGTCGAGCAGTACTTC. This sequence joins TRBV2 and TRBJ2-7; TRBD1 agrees at 7 bases. Germline V gene sequence: CDR1 SNHLY, CDR2 FYNNEI. The CDR3 runs to 13 residues. V was pared by 6 bases and J by 6 bases, with 8 bases of the junction left unmatched.

The V gene is TRBV11-2, the J gene TRBJ2-7; 11 nucleotides agree with TRBD2. The length of the CDR3 is 15 residues. J lost 3 bases, V lost 4 bases, and 5 bases had no gene match. The V gene's germline CDR1 is SGHAT and CDR2 FQNNGV. The CDR3 here is CASSSPGLADYEQYF. Here the CDR3 DNA reads TGTGCCAGCAGCTCACCGGGACTAGCGGACTACGAGCAGTACTTC.

V is TRBV19 and J is TRBJ1-1; D ambiguous. This CDR3 spans 11 amino acids. Germline V CDR1 and CDR2: LNHDA, SQIVND (reference sequence). The V end lost 10 bases, the J end lost 1 base, and 7 bases lay between the germline ends. The CDR3 DNA sequence: TGTGCCACCCAACAGAACACTGAAGCTTTCTTT. This codes for CATQQNTEAFF.

This chain joins TRBV28 and TRBJ2-3; 10 bases are a match to TRBD1. The CDR3 runs to 16 residues. After removal of 2 bases from V and 4 bases from J, the junction contained 6 bases not matched to a gene. The germline gives CDR1 MDHEN, CDR2 SYDVKM. CDR3 region: CASSLKGQGSADTQYF. The CDR3 DNA is TGTGCCAGCAGTTTAAAGGGACAGGGGAGTGCAGATACGCAGTATTTT.

This chain joins TRBV7-9 and TRBJ2-7; D is uncertain. In germline, CDR1 is SEHNR, CDR2 FQNEAQ (reference sequence). The CDR3 covers 15 residues. V lost 1 base, J lost 0 bases, and 10 bases lay in between. The CDR3 DNA reads as TGTGCCAGCAGCTTAGGGGCCGTTAGCTCCTACGAGCAGTACTTC. It specifies CASSLGAVSSYEQYF. Variable domain in full (rest from reference TRBV7-9 and TRBJ2-7): DTGVSQNPRHKITKRGQNVTFRCDPISEHNRLYWYRQTLGQGPEFLTYFQNEAQLEKSRLLSDRFSAERPKGSFSTLEIQRTEQGDSAMYLCASSLGAVSSYEQYFGPGTRLTVT.

The V and J genes are TRBV19 and TRBJ2-7; TRBD2 might be the D (6 bases). Per the germline V gene, CDR1 is LNHDA and CDR2 is SQIVND (reference sequence). Deletions cut 4 bases from V and 0 bases from J, with 10 bases between. CDR3 size: 14 residues. Written as DNA, the CDR3 is TGTGCCAGTAGTAGGAGGGGCGGCTCCTACGAGCAGTACTTC. It yields the protein CASSRRGGSYEQYF.

V usage is TRBV11-3 and J usage is TRBJ2-3, with 14 bases that match TRBD2. The germline gives CDR1 SGHNT, CDR2 YENEEA. Losses at the gene ends were 5 bases for V and 4 bases for J; bases not matched to a gene: 5. The CDR3 has 16 residues. As DNA, the CDR3 is TGTGCCAGCAGCCTCGGGACTAGCGGGAGATCAGATACGCAGTATTTT. Its translation is CASSLGTSGRSDTQYF.

The chain employs TRBV5-1 and TRBJ2-5; 13 bases map to TRBD2. Germline assignment: CDR1 SGHRS and CDR2 YFSETQ. The length of the CDR3 is 16 residues. The V gene end was trimmed by 4 bases and the J gene end by 2 bases; junction bases not matched to a gene: 5. In nucleotides, the CDR3 is TGCGCCAGCAGCAATGGACTAGCGGGGGCACAAGAGACCCAGTACTTC. Protein product: CASSNGLAGAQETQYF.

This clone came up a few times. The V and J genes are TRBV30 and TRBJ1-2; the D is unclear. The CDR3 is made up of 15 amino acids. Germline loops: CDR1 GTSNPN, CDR2 SVGIG (reference sequence). Trimming removed 0 bases from V and 7 bases from J, with 18 bases in between. The CDR3 spells CAWSVLQASTIGYTF. CDR3 nucleotides: TGTGCCTGGAGTGTTCTGCAGGCTTCGACTATTGGCTACACCTTC.

The V call is TRBV18, the J call TRBJ1-1; D is uncertain. The CDR3 runs 16 residues. Trimming removed 2 bases from V and 0 bases from J, with 13 bases in between. Germline CDR1 KGHSH, CDR2 LQKENI. CDR3 coding DNA: TGTGCCAGCTCACCAATGTCTCGAAGCATGAACACTGAAGCTTTCTTT. Its translation: CASSPMSRSMNTEAFF.

This clone showed up just once. The chain recombines TRBV28 with TRBJ2-7; tentatively, D is TRBD1 (6 bases). The V gene's germline CDR1 is MDHEN and CDR2 SYDVKM. This CDR3 spans 16 amino acids. V lost 5 bases, J lost 0 bases, and 17 bases lay in between. The CDR3 here is CASSLSRTAFSYEQYF. Written as DNA, the CDR3 is TGTGCCAGCAGTCTTTCCCGGACAGCCTTCTCCTACGAGCAGTACTTC.

CDR3: CASSEAPRFTQYF. The CDR3 DNA follows: TGTGCCAGCAGTGAAGCGCCTAGGTTCACGCAGTATTTT. The chain links TRBV6-1 to TRBJ2-3, with D unresolved. The V end lost 0 bases, the J end lost 9 bases, and 10 bases lay between the germline ends. Germline CDR1 reads MNHNS; CDR2 reads SASEGT. The CDR3 runs to 13 residues.

The chain is built from TRBV5-4 and TRBJ1-5; TRBD1 is a possible D gene (5 bases). The CDR3 is made up of 13 amino acids. In germline, CDR1 is SGHNT, CDR2 YYREEE (reference sequence). Trimming pared 1 base from V and 4 bases from J, leaving 6 bases between. The CDR3 DNA reads TGTGCCAGCAGCTTGTCAGGGAATCAGCCCCAGCATTTT. Protein sequence: CASSLSGNQPQHF.

The gene calls are TRBV5-1 and TRBJ2-7; 8 bases agree with TRBD1. Trimming at V came to 9 bases and at J to 5 bases, leaving 10 bases not matched to a gene. Germline V lookup: CDR1 SGHRS, CDR2 YFSETQ. The length of the CDR3 is 13 residues. The CDR3 nucleotides are TGCGCCATCCCTGGACAGGGAGGCAACGAGCAGTACTTC. This gives the protein CAIPGQGGNEQYF.

The V and J genes are TRBV1 and TRBJ1-2. TRBV1 is described as a pseudogene. The CDR3 is 10 residues long. The CDR3 reads CTTPTGGHTF. The DNA for the CDR3 is TGCACGACCCCGACGGGGGGCCACACCTTC.

This clone appeared once. One end of the junction varies from germline; a read error may be responsible. CDR3 sequence reads: CASSSKGTGGTF. CDR3 bases: TGTGCCAGCAGTTCAAAGGGGACAGGGGGAACCTTC. The chain is built from TRBV6-6 and TRBJ2-7; 11 nucleotides match TRBD1. CDR1 MNHNY and CDR2 SVGAGI come from the germline V gene (reference sequence). The CDR3 is 12 amino acids.

The V call is TRBV7-2, the J call TRBJ2-1; TRBD2 aligns across 13 bases. J was trimmed by 8 bases and V by 6 bases; bases with no gene match: 7. The CDR3 has 15 residues. Germline CDR1 SGHTA, CDR2 FQGNSA. For the CDR3, the DNA is TGTGCCAGCAGTCAACTAGCGGGAGGGCGGGATGAGCAGTTCTTC. Its translation is CASSQLAGGRDEQFF.

Of note for this clone: At one end the junction does not follow the germline gene, possibly because of a read error. The genes are TRBV7-9 and TRBJ2-7; 9 bases agree with TRBD2. CDR3 length: 12 amino acids. Germline V gene lookup returns CDR1 SEHNR and CDR2 FQNEAQ (reference sequence). The CDR3 coding sequence is TGTGCCAGCAGCTTAGGTCCTAGCGGGAAGTTCTTC. Protein sequence: CASSLGPSGKFF. Using reference TRBV7-9 and TRBJ2-7 for the parts outside the CDR3, the full variable domain is DTGVSQNPRHKITKRGQNVTFRCDPISEHNRLYWYRQTLGQGPEFLTYFQNEAQLEKSRLLSDRFSAERPKGSFSTLEIQRTEQGDSAMYLCASSLGPSGKFFGPGTRLTVT.

The V and J genes are TRBV5-1 and TRBJ2-2; maybe TRBD2 (5 bases). Germline loops: CDR1 SGHRS, CDR2 YFSETQ. The V and J ends lost 6 bases and 3 bases respectively, with 15 bases between them. The CDR3 is 15 amino acids. The CDR3 sequence is CASKISRADTGELFF. CDR3 bases: TGCGCCAGCAAAATCTCGAGGGCGGACACCGGGGAGCTGTTTTTT.